The 25 T cell receptor beta chains below all came from one sample that was sequenced in a study of shared clonotypes between healthy human individuals. The naive CD8 fraction comprised CD45RO-negative cells positively selected for CCR7 and excluded terminally differentiated effector memory CD45RA+ cells. TCRdb keeps only in-frame clones here, not all; method: immunoSEQ multiplex PCR. The sample has about 2.2 million clones, approximately 94% seen once. The sequenced sample was naive CD8+ T cells from PBMCs. The receptors originated from a young man in good health. Some clones in this sample may be carry-over from other donors' samples.

Turning to this clone: Additional DNA sequences in this sample encode the identical CDR3. This rearrangement joins TRBV27 to TRBJ2-2; no definite D call. The germline gives CDR1 MNHEY, CDR2 SMNVEV (reference sequence). The germline V and J ends were trimmed by 3 bases and 0 bases, with 5 bases remaining between them. This CDR3 is 14 amino acids long. CDR3 sequence (DNA): TGTGCCAGCAGTTTCGGGTCGAACACCGGGGAGCTGTTTTTT. As protein: CASSFGSNTGELFF.

This chain links TRBV6-1 with TRBJ2-3; the D is unclear. Germline CDR1 MNHNS, CDR2 SASEGT. The V end lost 4 bases, the J end lost 2 bases, and 19 bases lay between the germline ends. This CDR3 has 17 residues. Here the CDR3 DNA reads TGTGCCAGCAGTGTCAATCAAAGGCCGAAACCCACAGATACGCAGTATTTT. Amino acid sequence: CASSVNQRPKPTDTQYF.

The chain is built from TRBV19 and TRBJ2-7; 9 positions agree with TRBD1. The CDR3 totals 14 residues. J was trimmed by 4 bases and V by 5 bases; bases with no gene match: 6. Germline loops: CDR1 LNHDA, CDR2 SQIVND (reference sequence). CDR3 sequence: CASSSRTGEYEQYF. CDR3 coding DNA: TGTGCCAGTAGTTCCCGGACAGGGGAATACGAGCAGTACTTC.

The gene calls are TRBV4-2 and TRBJ2-3; D is possibly TRBD2 (6 bases). Germline-derived CDR1 and CDR2 are LGHNA and YNFKEQ. There are 17 residues in the CDR3. Trimming took off 4 bases at V and 5 bases at J, with 22 bases between the two ends. The CDR3 DNA sequence: TGTGCCAGCAGCCCCAACCCGGGAACGGGGGATGTAGATACGCAGTATTTT. Residues: CASSPNPGTGDVDTQYF.

The chain joins TRBV19 to TRBJ1-1, with 8 bases identical to TRBD1. The CDR3 covers 13 residues. Germline values: CDR1 LNHDA, CDR2 SQIVND (reference sequence). The J segment lost 6 bases and the V segment lost 4 bases, leaving 4 bases of the junction unmatched. As DNA, the CDR3 is TGTGCCAGTAGTACCAGACAGGGGCCTGAAGCTTTCTTT. Its translation is CASSTRQGPEAFF. The full variable domain, with the rest looked up from reference TRBV19 and TRBJ1-1, is DGGITQSPKYLFRKEGQNVTLSCEQNLNHDAMYWYRQDPGQGLRLIYYSQIVNDFQKGDIAEGYSVSREKKESFPLTVTSAQKNPTAFYLCASSTRQGPEAFFGQGTRLTVV.

CDR3 amino acids: CASGGGRTRWETQYF. CDR3 sequence (DNA): TGCGCATCAGGGGGAGGGCGCACGAGATGGGAGACCCAGTACTTC. The chain uses TRBV5-1 and TRBJ2-5, with D perhaps assigned TRBD1 or TRBD2 (7 bases each). The germline V gene has CDR1 SGHRS and CDR2 YFSETQ. The CDR3 is 15 amino acids.

CDR3 in DNA: TGTGCCAGCAGCTCTGCGGATCTGTCACTAGCGGGAGGGTCTAGCACAGATACGCAGTATTTT. It encodes CASSSADLSLAGGSSTDTQYF. The rearrangement links TRBV13 to TRBJ2-3; 13 bases align to TRBD2. With 4 bases clipped from V and 0 bases from J, the junction kept 16 bases outside the gene matches. The germline CDR1 and CDR2 sequences are PRHDT and FYEKMQ (reference sequence). CDR3 length: 21 residues. The full variable domain, completed using reference TRBV13 and TRBJ2-3, is AAGVIQSPRHLIKEKRETATLKCYPIPRHDTVYWYQQGPGQDPQFLISFYEKMQSDKGSIPDRFSAQQFSDYHSELNMSSLELGDSALYFCASSSADLSLAGGSSTDTQYFGPGTRLTVL.

The chain uses TRBV28 and TRBJ1-5; tentative D call: TRBD1 (6 bases). CDR1 is MDHEN, CDR2 SYDVKM, per germline. The CDR3 has 15 amino acids. V shed 2 bases and J shed 3 bases, with 11 bases lying between them. The CDR3 bases are TGTGCCAGCAGTTTAGGACACAGGGCCAATCAGCCCCAGCATTTT. Translated: CASSLGHRANQPQHF.

The chain joins TRBV7-9 to TRBJ1-2; D call uncertain. Germline V gives CDR1 SEHNR, CDR2 FQNEAQ (reference sequence). V gave up 6 bases and J gave up 4 bases, with 18 bases separating them. The CDR3 is made up of 15 amino acids. DNA for the CDR3: TGTGCCAGCAGTTCCTCGCGATATCGTGGCTATGGCTACACCTTC. This sequence encodes CASSSSRYRGYGYTF.

The chain has TRBV30 and TRBJ2-1, with 10 bases lining up with TRBD2. The germline V gene encodes CDR1 GTSNPN and CDR2 SVGIG (reference sequence). V shed 1 base and J 6 bases; nucleotides not matched to a gene: 3. The CDR3 spans 14 residues. The CDR3 DNA reads TGTGCCTGGAGTGCGGGACTAGCGTTCAATGAGCAGTTCTTC. Protein product: CAWSAGLAFNEQFF.

The J gene is TRBJ2-7, the V gene TRBV15; 7 positions match TRBD1. With 4 bases clipped from V and 2 bases from J, the junction kept 8 bases outside the gene matches. Per germline, CDR1 LNHNV and CDR2 YYDKDF (reference sequence). The CDR3 runs 15 residues. CDR3 coding DNA: TGTGCCACCAGCAAAGACAGGGAGTTCCCCTACGAGCAGTACTTC. It translates to CATSKDREFPYEQYF.

The DNA for the CDR3 is TGTGCCAGCAGCGGGGGGGACAGTAATGAAAAACTGTTTTTT. Encoded protein: CASSGGDSNEKLFF. The V call is TRBV13, the J call TRBJ1-4; TRBD1 matches 7 bases. The germline V gene encodes CDR1 PRHDT and CDR2 FYEKMQ (reference sequence). The CDR3 contains 14 residues. Trimming cost V 5 bases and J 4 bases; bases outside gene matches: 4.

The chain has TRBV6-4 and TRBJ1-5; possible D gene TRBD1, 6 bases. The CDR3 extends over 17 amino acids. Germline CDR1 and CDR2: MRHNA and SNTAGT. V shed 6 bases and J shed 5 bases, with 23 bases lying between them. Written as DNA, the CDR3 is TGTGCCAGCAGCGCCATAGAATCCGGGGGCAGGGATCAGCCCCAGCATTTT. It yields the protein CASSAIESGGRDQPQHF.

The chain employs TRBV4-2 and TRBJ2-1, with TRBD1 matching 11 bases. This CDR3 region has 14 residues. Germline CDR1 is LGHNA and CDR2 is YNFKEQ. V was pared by 5 bases and J by 7 bases, with 4 bases of the junction left unmatched. In nucleotides, the CDR3 is TGTGCCAGCAGCATCCGGGACAGGGGGAATGAGCAGTTCTTC. Amino acid sequence: CASSIRDRGNEQFF.

The chain couples TRBV25-1 to TRBJ2-5, with D uncertain. Germline V CDR1 and CDR2: MGHDK, SYGVNS. Trimming pared 4 bases from V and 9 bases from J, leaving 12 bases between. The CDR3 totals 12 residues. CDR3 in DNA: TGTGCCAGCAGTGCCCTCCCAAGGGCCCAGTACTTC. This codes for CASSALPRAQYF.

This clone has only one observation. Here the CDR3 DNA reads TGTGCCAGCAAGCTGAGAGGGGGGTCGAGCGAAAAACTGTTTTTT. This sequence encodes CASKLRGGSSEKLFF. The chain employs TRBV28 and TRBJ1-4; a weak D match, TRBD1 (6 bases). Trimming pared 7 bases from V and 8 bases from J, leaving 20 bases between. This CDR3 has 15 residues. Germline lookup yields CDR1 MDHEN and CDR2 SYDVKM.

The chain carries TRBV9 and TRBJ2-3, with 13 bases that match TRBD2. The length of the CDR3 is 21 residues. Germline V CDR1 and CDR2: SGDLS, YYNGEE. Trimming at V came to 0 bases and at J to 0 bases, leaving 13 bases not matched to a gene. The CDR3 here is CASSVDGSGLAGEPSTDTQYF. The CDR3 nucleotides are TGTGCCAGCAGCGTAGATGGGAGTGGACTAGCGGGAGAACCAAGCACAGATACGCAGTATTTT. The variable domain in full, with the rest retrieved from reference TRBV9 and TRBJ2-3, is DSGVTQTPKHLITATGQRVTLRCSPRSGDLSVYWYQQSLDQGLQFLIQYYNGEERAKGNILERFSAQQFPDLHSELNLSSLELGDSALYFCASSVDGSGLAGEPSTDTQYFGPGTRLTVL.

The chain employs TRBV19 and TRBJ1-5; D gene unclear. The CDR3 totals 14 residues. CDR1 and CDR2 (germline): LNHDA, SQIVND (reference sequence). The V and J ends lost 2 bases and 8 bases respectively, with 13 bases between them. Here the CDR3 reads CASSISRNPEPQHF. The CDR3 DNA reads as TGTGCCAGTAGTATATCCCGGAACCCGGAGCCCCAGCATTTT.

V is TRBV6-6 and J is TRBJ2-7; D is uncertain. This CDR3 comprises 15 residues. V lost 2 bases and J 3 bases, leaving 14 bases between the germline ends. CDR1 and CDR2 (germline): MNHNY, SVGAGI (reference sequence). CDR3 sequence (DNA): TGTGCCAGCAGTTACGCAGAGACACGACTCTACGAGCAGTACTTC. Translation gives CASSYAETRLYEQYF.

The chain links TRBV2 to TRBJ2-1; maybe TRBD1 (5 bases). The germline V gene encodes CDR1 SNHLY and CDR2 FYNNEI. Trimming stripped 1 base from V and 2 bases from J, with 6 bases between. This CDR3 comprises 14 residues. The CDR3 protein is CASSEGQTYNEQFF. As DNA, the CDR3 is TGTGCCAGCAGTGAAGGACAGACCTACAATGAGCAGTTCTTC.

CDR3 sequence (DNA): TGTGCCAGCAGCTTCCAACCGCCGACAGGGGGCGGAATACGTGAAAAACTGTTTTTT. It encodes CASSFQPPTGGGIREKLFF. The chain has TRBV7-2 and TRBJ1-4, with 10 bases identical to TRBD1. Trimming removed 3 bases from V and 7 bases from J; junction bases left unmatched: 17. The CDR3 runs to 19 residues. Germline V gene lookup returns CDR1 SGHTA and CDR2 FQGNSA.

The chain joins TRBV2 to TRBJ2-7; 9 bases line up with TRBD2. CDR1 SNHLY and CDR2 FYNNEI come from the germline V gene. Trimming removed 1 base from V and 5 bases from J; junction bases left unmatched: 12. The CDR3 covers 17 residues. The CDR3 coding sequence is TGTGCCAGCAGTGAAGAGCCCTGGCGGGAGGGCCCGAACGAGCAGTACTTC. Its translation: CASSEEPWREGPNEQYF.

The chain links TRBV2 to TRBJ1-4, with TRBD1 matching 7 bases. Germline V gene lookup returns CDR1 SNHLY and CDR2 FYNNEI. The length of the CDR3 is 16 residues. J gave up 13 bases and V 6 bases, and 20 bases lay outside the gene matches. The CDR3 coding sequence is TGTGCCAGCAGCAAAAGCGGGACAGAAACCTTTTCTGGACTGTTTTTT. It codes for CASSKSGTETFSGLFF.

The table lists this clone with a count of one. Additional DNA sequences in this sample encode the identical CDR3. This chain's CDR3 is CASSFRGLSYEQYF. The CDR3 DNA follows: TGCGCCAGCAGCTTTCGGGGCCTCTCCTACGAGCAGTACTTC. The V call is TRBV5-1, the J call TRBJ2-7; D possibly matches TRBD1 or TRBD2 (5 bases each). The germline V gene encodes CDR1 SGHRS and CDR2 YFSETQ. V was shortened by 2 bases and J by 0 bases, with 9 bases between the two germline ends. The CDR3 runs 14 residues.

This clone showed up just a few times. Other DNA sequences in this sample translate to the same CDR3. The chain employs TRBV5-1 and TRBJ1-5; D gene unclear. V was cut by 0 bases and J by 4 bases, with 8 bases left in between. CDR1 and CDR2 (germline): SGHRS, YFSETQ. The CDR3 is 14 residues long. The CDR3 reads CASSLGGGNQPQHF. The CDR3 DNA reads TGCGCCAGCAGCTTGGGTGGAGGGAATCAGCCCCAGCATTTT.